Presented here are 25 T cell receptor beta chains from one specimen sequenced in a study of blood T cells in healthy people across ages. Together with a sample-barcoded 5' primer, a J-beta primer mix was included in a second PCR lasting about 6 to 11 cycles. TCRdb used MiXCR to reprocess the 5' RACE reads, holding one entry per CDR3 protein. The table lists about 1.4 million distinct CDR3 sequences, 55% to 75% of them singletons. Sequencing input: blood. These receptors were collected from a man younger than 30 in good health.

This clonotype occurred a few times. The chain has TRBV25-1 and TRBJ2-1; D may be TRBD2 (5 bases). Germline CDR1 reads MGHDK; CDR2 reads SYGVNS. This CDR3 is built from 17 residues. V was shortened by 4 bases and J by 1 base, with 17 bases between the two germline ends. CDR3 DNA: TGTGCCAGCAGTGGGTCTCCAGCGGTGGGTTCCTACAATGAGCAGTTCTTC. Protein sequence: CASSGSPAVGSYNEQFF.

The chain carries TRBV4-3 and TRBJ2-3, with TRBD2 identical over 7 bases. The germline gives CDR1 LGHNA, CDR2 YSLEER. V was pared by 0 bases and J by 7 bases, with 4 bases of the junction left unmatched. CDR3 length equals 14 residues. The CDR3 loop is CASSQERGLYTQYF. CDR3 nucleotide sequence: TGCGCCAGCAGCCAAGAGCGGGGGTTGTATACGCAGTATTTT.

CDR3 nucleotide sequence: TGTGCCAGCAGTTTAACGGCCGACTCTAGATATGGCTACACCTTC. This gives the protein CASSLTADSRYGYTF. This rearrangement joins TRBV27 to TRBJ1-2; D not certain. Germline lookup yields CDR1 MNHEY and CDR2 SMNVEV (reference sequence). This CDR3 is 15 amino acids long. Trimming took 2 bases from V and 5 from J, leaving 15 bases between them.

The chain is built from TRBV2 and TRBJ2-1, with 14 bases that match TRBD2. Germline CDR1 and CDR2: SNHLY and FYNNEI. The V segment lost 4 bases and the J segment 4 bases; nucleotides outside the gene matches: 9. CDR3 length: 18 amino acids. The DNA for the CDR3 is TGTGCCAGCAGTGCGGGACTAGCGGGAGCCGGGAAATACAATGAGCAGTTCTTC. This gives the protein CASSAGLAGAGKYNEQFF. Full variable domain (missing parts from reference TRBV2 and TRBJ2-1): EPEVTQTPSHQVTQMGQEVILRCVPISNHLYFYWYRQILGQKVEFLVSFYNNEISEKSEIFDDQFSVERPDGSNFTLKIRSTKLEDSAMYFCASSAGLAGAGKYNEQFFGPGTRLTVL.

This sequence joins TRBV2 and TRBJ2-7, with D maybe TRBD1 (5 bases). The ends were cut back, 10 bases at V and 0 bases at J, with 10 bases in the middle. The length of the CDR3 is 12 residues. Germline V lookup: CDR1 SNHLY, CDR2 FYNNEI. This CDR3 is CATTDSSYEQYF. The CDR3 DNA reads TGTGCCACCACAGACAGCTCCTACGAGCAGTACTTC.

The chain links TRBV27 to TRBJ2-2; TRBD2 matches 8 bases. The CDR3 spans 16 residues. The trim removed 5 bases at V and 5 bases at J, leaving 10 bases unmatched. The germline CDR1 and CDR2 sequences are MNHEY and SMNVEV (reference sequence). For the CDR3, the DNA is TGTGCCAGCAGTGGGACTAGGAGTTTCCGAACCGGGGAGCTGTTTTTT. The encoded protein is CASSGTRSFRTGELFF.

The CDR3 loop reads CASSCKLFF. CDR3 DNA sequence: TGTGCCAGCAGCTGCAAACTGTTTTTT. The chain uses TRBV7-4 and TRBJ1-4; D call uncertain. Germline-derived CDR1 and CDR2 are SGHVT and SQSDAQ. The CDR3 is 9 amino acids. Trimming took off 4 bases at V and 11 bases at J, with 2 bases between the two ends.

The V call is TRBV20-1, the J call TRBJ1-1; 10 nucleotides line up with TRBD1. There are 15 residues in the CDR3. Trimming took 0 bases from V and 7 from J; bases not matched to a gene: 8. CDR1 and CDR2 from the germline V gene are DFQATT and SNEGSKA (reference sequence). The chain's CDR3 is CSARDPGTGVHEAFF. CDR3 sequence (DNA): TGCAGTGCTAGAGATCCCGGGACAGGGGTACATGAAGCTTTCTTT.

At least ten counts were recorded for this clonotype. CDR3 region: CASSQSGTRVDEQFF. CDR3 DNA: TGCGCCAGCAGCCAGTCCGGGACTAGAGTGGATGAGCAGTTCTTC. This chain connects TRBV4-3 to TRBJ2-1; 8 nucleotides align to TRBD2. V dropped 3 bases and J dropped 8; count of bases not matched to a gene: 9. CDR1 is LGHNA, CDR2 YSLEER, per germline. There are 15 residues in the CDR3.

The chain combines TRBV4-1 with TRBJ2-7; 8 bases fit TRBD1. V was clipped by 1 base and J by 5 bases; unmatched bases: 7. CDR1 is MGHRA and CDR2 is YSYEKL in the germline V gene. The CDR3 has 15 amino acids. The CDR3 bases are TGCGCCAGCAGCCAAGGGACAGGGTTTTCCCACGAGCAGTACTTC. Its translation: CASSQGTGFSHEQYF.

The chain employs TRBV5-1 and TRBJ2-7, with TRBD1 matching over 7 bases. Germline V CDR1 and CDR2: SGHRS, YFSETQ. CDR3 size: 14 residues. The V gene end was trimmed by 3 bases and the J gene end by 3 bases; junction bases not matched to a gene: 6. The CDR3 is CASSWRQGIYEQYF. The DNA of the CDR3 is TGCGCCAGCAGCTGGAGACAGGGAATCTACGAGCAGTACTTC.

This clonotype has a handful of counts. The rearrangement uses TRBV19 and TRBJ2-2; 7 positions match TRBD1. The length of the CDR3 is 12 residues. The V gene's germline CDR1 is LNHDA and CDR2 SQIVND (reference sequence). The V gene end was trimmed by 8 bases and the J gene end by 4 bases; junction bases not matched to a gene: 1. The CDR3 here is CASRDSTGELFF. CDR3 nucleotides: TGTGCCAGTCGGGACAGCACCGGGGAGCTGTTTTTT.

The gene calls are TRBV6-6 and TRBJ2-5, with TRBD2 matching 12 bases. CDR1 is MNHNY, CDR2 SVGAGI, per germline (reference sequence). The J segment lost 3 bases and the V segment lost 1 base, leaving 3 bases of the junction unmatched. The CDR3 totals 16 residues. Here the CDR3 DNA reads TGTGCCAGCAGTTACTGGGCTAGCGGGGGGGAAGAGACCCAGTACTTC. This gives the protein CASSYWASGGEETQYF.

The table lists this clonotype with a few counts. V usage is TRBV20-1 and J usage is TRBJ2-1, with 8 nucleotides matching TRBD2. Per the germline V gene, CDR1 is DFQATT and CDR2 is SNEGSKA (reference sequence). Trimming removed 7 bases from V and 1 base from J; junction bases left unmatched: 6. The CDR3 covers 14 residues. Here the CDR3 reads CSGLLAESYNEQFF. The CDR3, as DNA: TGCAGTGGCCTACTAGCGGAATCCTACAATGAGCAGTTCTTC.

This clonotype was picked up many times. This chain joins TRBV28 and TRBJ2-7; unclear D gene. The CDR3 covers 12 residues. Trimming cost V 5 bases and J 3 bases, with 8 bases left between them. The V gene's germline CDR1 is MDHEN and CDR2 SYDVKM. CDR3 region: CASSLRLYEQYF. The CDR3 DNA reads TGTGCCAGCAGTCTCCGACTCTACGAGCAGTACTTC.

The chain employs TRBV4-3 and TRBJ2-3, with a possible D match to TRBD2 (5 bases). V was trimmed by 0 bases and J by 4 bases, leaving 17 bases between them. The CDR3 sequence is 17 residues long. Looked up from germline, CDR1 is LGHNA and CDR2 is YSLEER. DNA for the CDR3: TGCGCCAGCAGCCAAGATGCGGGCACGATTCGCCCAGATACGCAGTATTTT. Translating gives CASSQDAGTIRPDTQYF.

This clonotype was counted a few times. This sequence joins TRBV20-1 and TRBJ1-2; 7 bases are shared with TRBD1. This CDR3 is built from 13 residues. From germline, CDR1 is DFQATT and CDR2 SNEGSKA (reference sequence). The ends lost 3 bases at V and 5 bases at J; junction bases unmatched: 6. The CDR3 loop is CSASDRERYGYTF. CDR3 DNA sequence: TGCAGTGCTAGCGACAGGGAACGGTATGGCTACACCTTC.

The chain couples TRBV29-1 to TRBJ1-2; no definite D call. Germline CDR1 and CDR2: SQVTM and ANQGSEA. Trimming removed 6 bases from V and 0 bases from J, with 11 bases in between. The CDR3 runs to 13 residues. In nucleotides, the CDR3 is TGCAGCGTCCCAGAAGTAGCTAACTATGGCTACACCTTC. It encodes CSVPEVANYGYTF.

This clonotype came up a few times. The CDR3 DNA reads as TGTGCCAGCAGTAAGAAGGACAGGGGATTATACAATGAGCAGTTCTTC. Its translation is CASSKKDRGLYNEQFF. The genes are TRBV6-5 and TRBJ2-1; the match to TRBD1 covers 9 bases. The germline CDR1 and CDR2 sequences are MNHEY and SVGAGI. The CDR3 length is 16 residues. J gave up 4 bases and V 5 bases, and 9 bases lay outside the gene matches.

V is TRBV10-2 and J is TRBJ2-4, with D possibly matching TRBD2 (6 bases). The germline V gene encodes CDR1 WSHSY and CDR2 SAAADI. This CDR3 has 14 residues. V shed 0 bases and J shed 6 bases, with 9 bases lying between them. The CDR3 loop is CASSESRGLNIQYF. The CDR3 nucleotides are TGCGCCAGCAGTGAGTCTCGGGGGTTAAACATTCAGTACTTC.

This chain joins TRBV5-5 and TRBJ1-2; D may be TRBD1 (5 bases). The CDR3 runs to 15 residues. The V and J ends lost 0 bases and 0 bases respectively, with 9 bases between them. CDR1 is SGHKS, CDR2 YYEKEE, per germline (reference sequence). This CDR3 reads CASSLDGRANYGYTF. In DNA form, the CDR3 reads TGTGCCAGCAGCTTGGACGGCAGGGCTAACTATGGCTACACCTTC. Supplemented by reference TRBV5-5 and TRBJ1-2, the full variable domain reads DAGVTQSPTHLIKTRGQQVTLRCSPISGHKSVSWYQQVLGQGPQFIFQYYEKEERGRGNFPDRFSARQFPNYSSELNVNALLLGDSALYLCASSLDGRANYGYTFGSGTRLTVV.

The chain joins TRBV6-5 to TRBJ1-1; D remains ambiguous. The V gene's germline CDR1 is MNHEY and CDR2 SVGAGI. This CDR3 has 12 amino acids. V lost 8 bases, J lost 3 bases, and 10 bases lay in between. The CDR3 DNA reads as TGTGCCAGCCGAGATTGGGACACTGAAGCTTTCTTT. Residues: CASRDWDTEAFF.

V usage is TRBV3-1 and J usage is TRBJ2-3; TRBD2 is a possible D gene (5 bases). CDR1 and CDR2 (germline): LGHDT, YNNKEL (reference sequence). The CDR3 contains 12 residues. Trimming stripped 3 bases from V and 7 bases from J, with 8 bases between. The CDR3 DNA is TGTGCCAGCAGCCAGGGGAGTAATACGCAGTATTTT. The encoded protein is CASSQGSNTQYF.

The rearrangement joins TRBV10-3 to TRBJ2-7; TRBD2 is a possible D gene (7 bases). Germline V gene sequence: CDR1 ENHRY, CDR2 SYGVKD. The V and J ends lost 7 bases and 7 bases respectively, with 11 bases between them. This CDR3 is built from 11 residues. Here the CDR3 DNA reads TGTGCCATCAAGGGGGAGGGTGAGCAGTACTTC. Protein: CAIKGEGEQYF.

The V call is TRBV20-1, the J call TRBJ2-7, with 10 nucleotides matching TRBD2. Gene TRBJ2-5 matches the end of the DNA better, so the J call may be wrong. This CDR3 is 15 amino acids long. CDR1 is DFQATT and CDR2 is SNEGSKA in the germline V gene (reference sequence). The CDR3 is CSARVLAGVSETQYF. CDR3 DNA sequence: TGCAGTGCTAGAGTTCTAGCGGGAGTTTCAGAGACCCAGTACTTC.